The clone carrying this TCR beta chain was recorded only once. The method was immunoSEQ multiplex PCR; TCRdb's version includes in-frame clones alone and lacks a portion of them. The table lists some 270,000 clones, 80% to 90% of them singletons. This sample is part of a study of blood T cell repertoires in COVID-19. The ends were cut back, 6 bases at V and 7 bases at J, with 19 bases in the middle. Looked up from germline, CDR1 is MNHNY and CDR2 is SVGAGI (reference sequence). The CDR3 has 15 amino acids. Sequenced: peripheral blood. The TCR was taken from a woman between 65 and 79 years old with acute or convalescent COVID-19. The chain carries TRBV6-6 and TRBJ1-5; tentatively, D is TRBD1 (6 bases). Here the CDR3 reads CASSHGQSNVQPQHF. DNA of the CDR3: TGTGCCAGCAGCCACGGACAGTCAAACGTGCAGCCCCAGCATTTT.